These 18 T cell receptor beta chains originate from one sample sequenced in a study of early T cells in non-severe SARS-CoV-2 infection. TCRdb ran MiXCR on the 5' RACE reads and lists one entry per CDR3 protein. The sample includes around 70,000 distinct CDR3 sequences, less than 12% of them seen just once. The specimen was whole blood, collected at baseline. The receptors derive from an adult who was a healthcare worker with PCR-confirmed SARS-CoV-2 infection or an uninfected control (not recorded which).

V gene TRBV28 combines with J gene TRBJ2-3; possibly TRBD2 for D (6 bases). V shed 6 bases and J shed 5 bases, with 12 bases lying between them. The V gene's germline CDR1 is MDHEN and CDR2 SYDVKM. The CDR3 contains 13 residues. The CDR3 sequence: CASSRSGEDTQYF. The DNA for the CDR3 is TGTGCCAGCAGCCGGTCGGGGGAAGATACGCAGTATTTT.

This rearrangement joins TRBV7-8 to TRBJ2-7, with TRBD1 matching 11 bases. The germline gives CDR1 SGHVS, CDR2 FQNEAQ. The CDR3 totals 15 residues. V shed 5 bases, J shed 5 bases, and the junction held 8 bases outside the gene matches. The CDR3: CASSPVGQGVDEQYF. The CDR3 DNA is TGTGCCAGCAGCCCGGTGGGACAGGGGGTCGACGAGCAGTACTTC. The entire variable domain, with the rest obtained from reference TRBV7-8 and TRBJ2-7, is as follows: GAGVSQSPRYKVAKRGQDVALRCDPISGHVSLFWYQQALGQGPEFLTYFQNEAQLDKSGLPSDRFFAERPEGSVSTLKIQRTQQEDSAVYLCASSPVGQGVDEQYFGPGTRLTVT.

This clonotype was observed at least ten times. V gene TRBV9 combines with J gene TRBJ2-7; maybe TRBD2 (5 bases). CDR1 SGDLS and CDR2 YYNGEE come from the germline V gene. V was cut by 3 bases and J by 6 bases, with 16 bases left in between. This CDR3 has 14 residues. CDR3 in DNA: TGTGCCAGCAGCGCACTAGGGCAGGACTCCGAGCAGTACTTC. Its protein product is CASSALGQDSEQYF.

The V gene is TRBV12-3 or TRBV12-4, the J gene TRBJ1-6; D is undetermined. Trimming removed 1 base from V and 11 bases from J, with 12 bases in between. The length of the CDR3 is 14 residues. This CDR3 is CASSLGALDPPLHF. CDR3 bases: TGTGCCAGCAGTTTAGGGGCTCTGGATCCACCCCTCCACTTT.

This clonotype has at least ten counts. The V and J genes are TRBV12-3 or TRBV12-4 and TRBJ2-1, with 8 bases lining up with TRBD1. After removal of 5 bases from V and 10 bases from J, the junction contained 13 bases not matched to a gene. This CDR3 has 15 residues. The CDR3 nucleotides are TGTGCCAGCAGTCCTTTAGGACAGGGCTCGGGCGAGCAGTTCTTC. Its translation: CASSPLGQGSGEQFF.

The sample holds a few counts of this clonotype. This rearrangement joins TRBV7-2 to TRBJ2-7, with no clear D. From germline, CDR1 is SGHTA and CDR2 FQGNSA. Trimming took 5 bases from V and 2 from J, leaving 13 bases between them. The CDR3 consists of 14 residues. The CDR3 region is CASSERSSTYEQYF. CDR3 nucleotides: TGTGCCAGCAGCGAACGGTCCAGCACCTACGAGCAGTACTTC. The full variable domain, with the rest looked up from reference TRBV7-2 and TRBJ2-7, is GAGVSQSPSNKVTEKGKDVELRCDPISGHTALYWYRQSLGQGLEFLIYFQGNSAPDKSGLPSDRFSAERTGGSVSTLTIQRTQQEDSAVYLCASSERSSTYEQYFGPGTRLTVT.

This clonotype turned up a few times. The V gene is TRBV28, the J gene TRBJ1-1; D gene unclear. Trimming left V 5 bases short and J 0 bases short, with 16 bases between. Germline V gene data show CDR1 as MDHEN and CDR2 as SYDVKM. This CDR3 has 16 amino acids. The CDR3 region is CASSPWDRAMNTEAFF. CDR3 nucleotide sequence: TGTGCCAGCAGTCCTTGGGATAGAGCTATGAACACTGAAGCTTTCTTT.

This clonotype has only a few counts. This chain joins TRBV6-1 and TRBJ1-2; D not certain. Germline values: CDR1 MNHNS, CDR2 SASEGT. V gave up 3 bases and J gave up 5 bases, with 10 bases separating them. This CDR3 comprises 13 residues. CDR3 sequence reads: CASSELQNYGYTF. The CDR3, as DNA: TGTGCCAGCAGTGAGCTTCAAAATTATGGCTACACCTTC.

This clonotype came up a few times. The J gene is TRBJ2-1, the V gene TRBV14; D unresolved. Trimming shortened V by 4 bases and J by 4 bases, and 20 bases separated the two germline ends. The CDR3 has 17 residues. Germline lookup yields CDR1 SGHDN and CDR2 FVKESK. The chain's CDR3 is CASSRDPLAAVYNEQFF. DNA of the CDR3: TGTGCCAGCAGCCGAGACCCTTTGGCGGCCGTTTACAATGAGCAGTTCTTC.

The rearrangement links TRBV28 to TRBJ2-6; 8 bases fit TRBD1. The germline CDR1 and CDR2 sequences are MDHEN and SYDVKM. The CDR3 sequence is 18 residues long. Germline trimming cut 5 bases from V and 0 bases from J; bases unmatched to any gene: 9. The CDR3 spells CASSLTGTGRSGANVLTF. In DNA form, the CDR3 reads TGTGCCAGCAGTCTCACCGGGACAGGCCGCTCTGGGGCCAACGTCCTGACTTTC.

Many counts were recorded for this clonotype. The chain recombines TRBV29-1 with TRBJ2-7; D is uncertain. The germline V and J ends were trimmed by 0 bases and 1 base, with 7 bases remaining between them. The CDR3 is made up of 13 amino acids. Germline CDR1 reads SQVTM; CDR2 reads ANQGSEA. Here the CDR3 DNA reads TGCAGCGTTGAAGATGCAGTTTCCTACGAGCAGTACTTC. Protein product: CSVEDAVSYEQYF.

Here the CDR3 DNA reads TGTGCCAGCAGTTACTTGGGGGATAACTATGGCTACACCTTC. This sequence encodes CASSYLGDNYGYTF. V is TRBV6-6 and J is TRBJ1-2, with D perhaps TRBD1 (5 bases). The V and J ends lost 1 base and 1 base respectively, with 7 bases between them. Germline V gene data show CDR1 as MNHNY and CDR2 as SVGAGI (reference sequence). CDR3 size: 14 residues.

This clonotype was seen a handful of times. V and J are TRBV5-1 and TRBJ2-5, with TRBD2 as a possible D gene (5 bases). This CDR3 region has 15 residues. Germline CDR1 and CDR2: SGHRS and YFSETQ. The V end lost 0 bases, the J end lost 2 bases, and 11 bases lay between the germline ends. This CDR3 is CASSLVPGGQETQYF. The CDR3, as DNA: TGCGCCAGCAGCTTGGTGCCCGGAGGACAAGAGACCCAGTACTTC.

This clonotype was observed a handful of times. The CDR3 loop is CASSRRGRNIQYF. The CDR3 DNA is TGTGCCAGCAGCCGGCGTGGTAGAAACATTCAGTACTTC. V is TRBV6-2 or TRBV6-3 and J is TRBJ2-4; no reliable D call. The germline gives CDR1 MNHEY, CDR2 SVGEGT. The CDR3 runs 13 residues. V was shortened by 6 bases and J by 6 bases, with 12 bases between the two germline ends.

The chain links TRBV19 to TRBJ1-1; 8 nucleotides line up with TRBD1. Germline V gene sequence: CDR1 LNHDA, CDR2 SQIVND (reference sequence). This CDR3 spans 15 amino acids. J gave up 5 bases and V 5 bases, and 10 bases lay outside the gene matches. CDR3 in DNA: TGTGCCAGTAGTGCAAGGACAGGGAGGAGGACTGAAGCTTTCTTT. The encoded protein is CASSARTGRRTEAFF.

The CDR3 DNA reads as TGTGCCTGGAGTGTTCCCCATGGGAGGGGAAAACTGTTTTTT. Its protein product is CAWSVPHGRGKLFF. The chain is built from TRBV30 and TRBJ1-4, with D perhaps TRBD1 (5 bases). The CDR3 loop spans 14 amino acids. Germline V CDR1 and CDR2: GTSNPN, SVGIG (reference sequence). The germline V and J ends were trimmed by 0 bases and 10 bases, with 15 bases remaining between them. Using reference TRBV30 and TRBJ1-4 for the parts outside the CDR3, the full variable domain is SQTIHQWPATLVQPVGSPLSLECTVEGTSNPNLYWYRQAAGRGLQLLFYSVGIGQISSEVPQNLSASRPQDRQFILSSKKLLLSDSGFYLCAWSVPHGRGKLFFGSGTQLSVL.

This clonotype has a count of ten or more. J is TRBJ2-3 and V is TRBV28; TRBD2 matches at 10 bases. Germline V CDR1 and CDR2: MDHEN, SYDVKM. The CDR3 runs 18 residues. The V gene end was trimmed by 3 bases and the J gene end by 0 bases; junction bases not matched to a gene: 9. The CDR3, as DNA: TGTGCCAGCAGTTTTTCCCGGACTAGCGGAGGAAGCACAGATACGCAGTATTTT. This translates into CASSFSRTSGGSTDTQYF.

This clonotype appeared a few times. The CDR3 DNA reads TGTGCCAGCAGTCAACCCGGACAGGTCGATGCGGGGAGCTCCTACAATGAGCAGTTCTTC. Translated: CASSQPGQVDAGSSYNEQFF. This chain links TRBV12-3 or TRBV12-4 with TRBJ2-1; perhaps TRBD1 as D (7 bases). The CDR3 runs to 20 residues. Between the trimmed V and J ends, which lost 5 bases and 0 bases, there was a span of 26 bases.